Shown below are 16 T cell receptor beta chains from a single sample sequenced in a study of blood T cell repertoires in COVID-19. Produced via immunoSEQ multiplex PCR; TCRdb's table is partial and in-frame only. The table records around 300,000 clones, approximately 86% of them present only once. Sample: peripheral blood. These receptors came from a man in his late teens or twenties with active or convalescent COVID-19.

The V call is TRBV2, the J call TRBJ1-5; 9 bases fit TRBD1. Germline values: CDR1 SNHLY, CDR2 FYNNEI. The trim removed 6 bases at V and 1 base at J, leaving 4 bases unmatched. This CDR3 contains 15 residues. For the CDR3, the DNA is TGTGCCAGCAGCAAACAGGGGGCGAGCAATCAGCCCCAGCATTTT. Encoded protein: CASSKQGASNQPQHF.

The rearrangement joins TRBV6-5 to TRBJ1-2; 7 positions agree with TRBD1. The CDR3 has 14 residues. Germline trimming cut 6 bases from V and 4 bases from J; bases unmatched to any gene: 8. CDR1 is MNHEY, CDR2 SVGAGI, per germline. The CDR3 is CASRYTGAGYGYTF. The DNA of the CDR3 is TGTGCCAGCAGATACACAGGGGCGGGCTATGGCTACACCTTC.

V usage is TRBV19 and J usage is TRBJ1-1, with 10 bases that match TRBD1. Germline-derived CDR1 and CDR2 are LNHDA and SQIVND (reference sequence). V lost 3 bases to trimming and J lost 1 base; unmatched junction nucleotides: 8. The CDR3 consists of 17 residues. The CDR3 sequence is CASSIFGTGARNTEAFF. DNA of the CDR3: TGTGCCAGTAGTATCTTCGGGACAGGGGCGCGGAACACTGAAGCTTTCTTT.

The V and J genes are TRBV14 and TRBJ2-5; no clear D. Germline V gives CDR1 SGHDN, CDR2 FVKESK. CDR3 length: 11 amino acids. Between the trimmed V and J ends, which lost 1 base and 7 bases, there was a span of 4 bases. The CDR3 reads CASSQVRTQYF. In DNA, the CDR3 is TGTGCCAGCAGCCAAGTTAGGACCCAGTACTTC.

The chain is built from TRBV15 and TRBJ2-7; possibly TRBD2 for D (5 bases). The CDR3 is 15 amino acids. The V end was cut by 8 bases, the J end by 5 bases, with 22 bases between. The germline CDR1 and CDR2 sequences are LNHNV and YYDKDF (reference sequence). The CDR3 DNA follows: TGTGCCACCTCTTCCGAGGGCCTTCGGGCCGACGAGCAGTACTTC. It codes for CATSSEGLRADEQYF.

The chain carries TRBV19 and TRBJ1-1; 7 positions agree with TRBD1. The CDR3 totals 14 residues. Germline assignment: CDR1 LNHDA and CDR2 SQIVND (reference sequence). V lost 6 bases, J lost 1 base, and 5 bases stayed unmatched. Here the CDR3 DNA reads TGTGCCAGTAGCCTCTGGGACAGGAACACTGAAGCTTTCTTT. Its translation is CASSLWDRNTEAFF.

The chain joins TRBV12-5 to TRBJ1-5, with TRBD1 matching over 7 bases. The germline V gene encodes CDR1 LGHNT and CDR2 FRNRAP. The V gene end was trimmed by 6 bases and the J gene end by 0 bases; junction bases not matched to a gene: 5. The length of the CDR3 is 15 residues. This CDR3 reads CASGRGQSSNQPQHF. CDR3 coding DNA: TGTGCTAGTGGCCGGGGACAGTCTAGCAATCAGCCCCAGCATTTT.

V gene TRBV12-5 combines with J gene TRBJ1-4; D is uncertain. Trimming stripped 1 base from V and 0 bases from J, with 15 bases between. CDR1 LGHNT and CDR2 FRNRAP come from the germline V gene. There are 18 residues in the CDR3. In DNA, the CDR3 is TGTGCTAGTGGTTTGGGAAAGAAGCGAGACGCAACTAATGAAAAACTGTTTTTT. This gives the protein CASGLGKKRDATNEKLFF.

V and J are TRBV9 and TRBJ1-2; D might be TRBD1 (6 bases). Trimming took off 0 bases at V and 0 bases at J, with 9 bases between the two ends. The CDR3 loop spans 15 amino acids. The V gene's germline CDR1 is SGDLS and CDR2 YYNGEE. CDR3 residues: CASSVGQATNYGYTF. The CDR3 DNA sequence: TGTGCCAGCAGCGTAGGACAGGCAACTAACTATGGCTACACCTTC.

V usage is TRBV25-1 and J usage is TRBJ1-1, with 8 bases aligning to TRBD1. With V trimmed by 5 bases and J by 3 bases, 2 bases remained unmatched. CDR3 length: 13 residues. Looked up from germline, CDR1 is MGHDK and CDR2 is SYGVNS. The CDR3 DNA is TGTGCCAGCAGTTCAGGGGGCCACACTGAAGCTTTCTTT. Translating it yields CASSSGGHTEAFF.

The chain couples TRBV12-3 or TRBV12-4 to TRBJ1-1; D is undetermined. V was cut by 8 bases and J by 2 bases, with 12 bases left in between. The CDR3 is 13 amino acids. The CDR3 bases are TGTGCCAGCCGGTTTACAGATAACACTGAAGCTTTCTTT. As protein: CASRFTDNTEAFF.

The chain links TRBV4-3 to TRBJ2-3, with D possibly matching TRBD1 (6 bases). The germline V gene encodes CDR1 LGHNA and CDR2 YSLEER. The V gene lost 0 bases and the J gene lost 6 bases, with 16 bases spanning the gap. This CDR3 comprises 16 residues. The CDR3, as DNA: TGCGCCAGCAGCCAAGATTTTGGCAGGGGTATTGATACGCAGTATTTT. This encodes CASSQDFGRGIDTQYF.

V is TRBV19 and J is TRBJ2-7; possible D gene TRBD1, 5 bases. CDR1 and CDR2 (germline): LNHDA, SQIVND (reference sequence). V shed 10 bases and J shed 5 bases, with 18 bases lying between them. The CDR3 is made up of 13 amino acids. The CDR3 reads CATADTAPDEQYF. DNA for the CDR3: TGTGCCACCGCGGACACTGCGCCCGACGAGCAGTACTTC.

The CDR3, as DNA: TGTGCCAGCAGCCCGTTCAGAGGGAGCGGATTGGCTTTCTTT. Residues: CASSPFRGSGLAFF. The V gene is TRBV5-4, the J gene TRBJ1-1; D is unresolved. The CDR3 runs to 14 residues. Trimming stripped 4 bases from V and 11 bases from J, with 21 bases between. Germline V CDR1 and CDR2: SGHNT, YYREEE (reference sequence).

The chain has TRBV12-5 and TRBJ1-5, with D maybe TRBD1 (5 bases). The CDR3 has 16 residues. From germline, CDR1 is LGHNT and CDR2 FRNRAP. V lost 0 bases and J 5 bases, leaving 14 bases between the germline ends. The CDR3 DNA reads TGTGCTAGTGGTTTGGTACTCTGGGGCAGGGATCAGCCCCAGCATTTT. This sequence encodes CASGLVLWGRDQPQHF.

This clone was seen a handful of times. The V gene is TRBV6-5, the J gene TRBJ2-7; D might be TRBD2 (5 bases). Germline values: CDR1 MNHEY, CDR2 SVGAGI. Trimming removed 6 bases at V and 5 bases at J, with 17 bases between. The CDR3 contains 14 residues. CDR3 in DNA: TGTGCCAGCAGCGGCGGACCCGAGGGAAACGAGCAGTACTTC. It codes for CASSGGPEGNEQYF.